This TCR beta chain was documented in a study of identical twins. Regarding the study as a whole: Cord blood's abundant beta clonotypes had fewer insertions, unlike memory repertoires. There is a chance that invariant MAIT and iNKT cells partially muddied zero-insertion analyses.

TCRdb processed the 5' RACE reads anew with MiXCR; each CDR3 protein has one entry. Of approximately 300,000 distinct CDR3 sequences detected, over 8.5% appear once; the ten largest clones hold roughly 7%. This clonotype was found a few times. Its antigen is not identified. Germline V gene lookup returns CDR1 MNHEY and CDR2 SMNVEV (reference sequence). The CDR3 totals 14 residues. V lost 2 bases and J 2 bases, leaving 9 bases between the germline ends. These same data were also listed under a study on yellow fever vaccine responses in identical twins.

The sequenced sample consisted of CD8+ T cells sorted from blood. The TCR sequence derives from a woman in her late teens or twenties in good health. The chain is built from TRBV27 and TRBJ2-5; D remains ambiguous. CDR3 sequence (DNA): TGTGCCAGCAGTTTAGAAGGGCGGCAAGAGACCCAGTACTTC. It encodes CASSLEGRQETQYF.